The TCR beta chain under discussion was sequenced for a study of T cell changes during pregnancy in multiple sclerosis. Sequenced by immunoSEQ multiplex PCR; TCRdb stores in-frame clones only, minus some. The table shows some 54,000 clones, with 93% occurring only once. The CDR3 length is 14 residues. Per the germline V gene, CDR1 is SGHNT and CDR2 is YYREEE (reference sequence). V lost 3 bases, J lost 3 bases, and 3 bases stayed unmatched. The TCR comes from a female donor with multiple sclerosis, enrolled in a pregnancy study. The chain recombines TRBV5-4 with TRBJ2-7, with TRBD2 matching 10 bases. Here the sequenced sample was peripheral blood, taken after pregnancy. CDR3 in amino acids: CASSSRTSGYEQYF. CDR3 coding DNA: TGTGCCAGCAGCTCCCGGACTAGCGGCTACGAGCAGTACTTC.